The 18 T cell receptor beta chains below come from one sample, sequenced in a study of Ad26.COV2.S vaccination and SARS-CoV-2 variants. Using immunoSEQ multiplex PCR, the repertoire was profiled, and TCRdb retains in-frame clones only, with some absent. Of over 400,000 clones in the sample, less than 95% are singletons; the top ten hold roughly 3.9%. As to treatment: 15 to 20 received Ad26.COV2.S at low or high dose, single or two shots; 5 received placebo; per-sample allocation not given. Day 63 following the first vaccine or placebo injection was when the samples were taken. The sequencing used peripheral blood, collected in a trial of Ad26.COV2.S vaccine versus placebo. These receptors all stem from a person between 18 and 60 years old who received the Ad26.COV2.S COVID-19 vaccine or a placebo.

This clone has ten or more counts. V gene TRBV7-2 combines with J gene TRBJ1-2; TRBD1 matches at 7 bases. J was trimmed by 4 bases and V by 3 bases; bases with no gene match: 17. This CDR3 region has 18 residues. Germline CDR1 SGHTA, CDR2 FQGNSA. This chain's CDR3 is CASSFQLPGQPDRYGYTF. The CDR3 DNA sequence: TGTGCCAGCAGCTTCCAACTCCCGGGACAGCCTGACCGCTATGGCTACACCTTC.

This clone was counted a single time. The chain employs TRBV24-1 and TRBJ2-7, with D possibly being TRBD1 (6 bases). CDR3 length: 15 residues. V was pared by 2 bases and J by 6 bases, with 16 bases between. CDR1 and CDR2 (germline): KGHDR, SFDVKD. The DNA for the CDR3 is TGTGCCACCAGTGATTCTTTACAGGGCGGATTCGAGCAGTACTTC. Amino acids: CATSDSLQGGFEQYF.

The chain uses TRBV6-6 and TRBJ2-2; D call uncertain. The CDR3 runs to 14 residues. Trimming cost V 6 bases and J 5 bases, with 13 bases left between them. From germline, CDR1 is MNHNY and CDR2 SVGAGI (reference sequence). The CDR3 DNA is TGTGCCAGCAGCGAACGGACGAGAACCGGGGAGCTGTTTTTT. It translates to CASSERTRTGELFF.

The rearrangement uses TRBV4-3 and TRBJ2-7; D is perhaps TRBD1 or TRBD2 (5 bases each). V lost 4 bases and J 12 bases, leaving 10 bases between the germline ends. The CDR3 length is 10 residues. Germline CDR1 and CDR2: LGHNA and YSLEER. CDR3: CASSLRDLYF. The CDR3 region has the DNA TGCGCCAGCAGCCTCCGGGACCTGTACTTC.

This chain uses TRBV7-9 with TRBJ2-5; 7 bases match TRBD1. Per germline, CDR1 SEHNR and CDR2 FQNEAQ (reference sequence). The CDR3 runs to 15 residues. V trimming: 1 base; J trimming: 5 bases; junction bases outside the gene matches: 7. The CDR3 here is CASSLGGQRGETQYF. DNA for the CDR3: TGTGCCAGCAGCTTAGGGGGACAGCGAGGGGAGACCCAGTACTTC.

The rearrangement uses TRBV25-1 and TRBJ1-5; D unclear. The CDR3 is 12 amino acids. Germline V CDR1 and CDR2: MGHDK, SYGVNS. Trimming shortened V by 5 bases and J by 4 bases, and 6 bases separated the two germline ends. Written as DNA, the CDR3 is TGTGCCAGCAGTTTCGGGAATCAGCCCCAGCATTTT. It codes for CASSFGNQPQHF.

The V call is TRBV19, the J call TRBJ2-3; weak D call: TRBD1 (5 bases). The CDR3 covers 15 residues. Germline loops: CDR1 LNHDA, CDR2 SQIVND (reference sequence). The V and J ends lost 3 bases and 3 bases respectively, with 13 bases between them. The CDR3 DNA follows: TGTGCCAGTAGTATTTTGCCAGGGTCGACAGATACGCAGTATTTT. It yields the protein CASSILPGSTDTQYF.

The rearrangement joins TRBV29-1 to TRBJ1-1; D uncertain. V was clipped by 4 bases and J by 0 bases, with 12 bases between them. CDR3 length: 14 residues. Germline V gives CDR1 SQVTM, CDR2 ANQGSEA. The CDR3 is CSVAASLMNTEAFF. CDR3 sequence (DNA): TGCAGCGTTGCGGCAAGCCTCATGAACACTGAAGCTTTCTTT.

This chain joins TRBV10-1 and TRBJ1-6, with no clear D. The CDR3 totals 15 residues. The germline V gene has CDR1 WNHNN and CDR2 SYGVQD (reference sequence). V was pared by 8 bases and J by 6 bases, with 17 bases between. The CDR3 DNA reads as TGCGCCAGCGGAGTACCTACCTCCGTTAATTCACCCCTCCACTTT. It specifies CASGVPTSVNSPLHF.

The J gene is TRBJ2-7, the V gene TRBV20-1; no firm D call. This CDR3 is built from 15 residues. Looked up from germline, CDR1 is DFQATT and CDR2 is SNEGSKA (reference sequence). Trimming stripped 3 bases from V and 0 bases from J, with 15 bases between. The CDR3 DNA reads TGCAGTGCTAGTAAGGGCGGAAGCAACTCCTACGAGCAGTACTTC. Its translation: CSASKGGSNSYEQYF.

The V call is TRBV9, the J call TRBJ2-1; 7 bases line up with TRBD1. V shed 4 bases, J shed 6 bases, and the junction held 7 bases outside the gene matches. The CDR3 is made up of 14 amino acids. The germline gives CDR1 SGDLS, CDR2 YYNGEE. The CDR3 bases are TGTGCCAGCAGCCCATGGACAGGCTCCAATGAGCAGTTCTTC. Its protein product is CASSPWTGSNEQFF.

The J gene is TRBJ1-1, the V gene TRBV21-1; the table assigns TRBD1, which was not confirmed against the DNA. TRBV21-1 is a pseudogene locus. The CDR3 covers 14 residues. The CDR3 sequence: CASSLGGWGHDAFF. CDR3 nucleotide sequence: TGTGCCAGCAGCCTAGGCGGCTGGGGACACGATGCTTTCTTT.

Worth noting for this clone: The same CDR3 arises from other DNA sequences in this sample as well. The J gene is TRBJ2-1, the V gene TRBV7-8; perhaps TRBD2 as D (5 bases). The V end was cut by 1 base, the J end by 1 base, with 5 bases between. Germline V gives CDR1 SGHVS, CDR2 FQNEAQ. The CDR3 spans 14 residues. The CDR3, as DNA: TGTGCCAGCAGCTTAGGAGGGTCCTACAATGAGCAGTTCTTC. It encodes CASSLGGSYNEQFF.

The J gene is TRBJ2-2, the V gene TRBV10-3; TRBD2 is a possible D gene (5 bases). Germline V gene sequence: CDR1 ENHRY, CDR2 SYGVKD. V lost 3 bases to trimming and J lost 5 bases, with 7 bases between them. This CDR3 is built from 13 residues. CDR3 region: CAISDPGTGELFF. In DNA form, the CDR3 reads TGTGCCATCAGTGACCCGGGGACCGGGGAGCTGTTTTTT.

The chain combines TRBV6-6 with TRBJ2-3; D gene unclear. CDR1 MNHNY and CDR2 SVGAGI come from the germline V gene (reference sequence). Trimming stripped 7 bases from V and 5 bases from J, with 13 bases between. The length of the CDR3 is 13 residues. DNA of the CDR3: TGTGCCAGCAAAGGTCGAAGTAGAGATACGCAGTATTTT. Its protein is CASKGRSRDTQYF.

The chain is built from TRBV28 and TRBJ1-5, with 9 nucleotides matching TRBD1. After removal of 5 bases from V and 5 bases from J, the junction contained 7 bases not matched to a gene. The CDR3 length is 15 residues. Germline CDR1 reads MDHEN; CDR2 reads SYDVKM. CDR3: CASSDTGGADQPQHF. CDR3 in DNA: TGTGCCAGCAGTGACACAGGGGGCGCAGATCAGCCCCAGCATTTT. Drawing the rest from reference TRBV28 and TRBJ1-5, the complete variable domain is DVKVTQSSRYLVKRTGEKVFLECVQDMDHENMFWYRQDPGLGLRLIYFSYDVKMKEKGDIPEGYSVSREKKERFSLILESASTNQTSMYLCASSDTGGADQPQHFGDGTRLSIL.

This chain connects TRBV11-2 to TRBJ2-1; D may be TRBD2 (6 bases). Trimming cost V 1 base and J 5 bases, with 24 bases left between them. Per germline, CDR1 SGHAT and CDR2 FQNNGV. This CDR3 has 19 amino acids. The CDR3 DNA reads as TGTGCCAGCAGCTTAGTCGGGGTCGGGAGCATTGGTGGGGACAATGAGCAGTTCTTC. Its protein product is CASSLVGVGSIGGDNEQFF.

In its sample, this clone was seen a few times. This chain uses TRBV7-9 with TRBJ1-1, with D perhaps matching TRBD1 (5 bases). The V gene's germline CDR1 is SEHNR and CDR2 FQNEAQ (reference sequence). The CDR3 is 12 amino acids. V was cut by 8 bases and J by 7 bases, with 14 bases left in between. CDR3 sequence reads: CASSLGAGEAFF. The DNA of the CDR3 is TGTGCCAGCTCCTTAGGGGCCGGTGAAGCTTTCTTT.